These T cell receptor beta chains were read from a single sample in a study of shared clonotypes between healthy human individuals. Assay: immunoSEQ multiplex PCR; the TCRdb copy retains only in-frame clones and omits some. The table includes under 2.5 million clones, around 93% detected once. Sequencing input: naive CD4+ T cells from PBMCs. The receptors were gathered from a man younger than 30 in good health. Some clones in this sample may be carry-over from other donors' samples. CDR3s include the opening cysteine and the closing phenylalanine or tryptophan. The D gene is left open where the match is weak. Not every row has a clone size; where given, it reads once, few, many or a size class.

TRBJ1-5,TRBV19,TRBD1,NA,CASSTRSGYRDREASRGNQPQHF,TGTGCCAGTAGTACACGCTCCGGATACCGGGACAGGGAGGCTAGTAGGGGGAATCAGCCCCAGCATTTT
TRBJ2-2,TRBV7-2,NA,NA,CASSLMRRTGNTGELFF,TGTGCCAGCAGCTTAATGAGGCGAACAGGGAACACCGGGGAGCTGTTTTTT
TRBJ1-2,TRBV19,NA,once,CASSRTGPTSNYGYTF,TGTGCCAGTAGTCGTACAGGGCCTACTTCTAACTATGGCTACACCTTC
TRBJ2-2,TRBV5-1,TRBD2,NA,CASSLSGTKHTGELFF,TGCGCCAGCAGCCTATCCGGGACTAAGCACACCGGGGAGCTGTTTTTT
TRBJ1-3,TRBV4-1,NA,NA,CASSQRLPSGNTIYF,TGCGCCAGCAGCCAGAGACTTCCCTCTGGAAACACCATATATTTT
TRBJ1-5,TRBV19,NA,once,CASSMGTSNQPQHF,TGTGCCAGTAGTATGGGGACTAGCAATCAGCCCCAGCATTTT
TRBJ1-5,TRBV19,TRBD1,NA,CASSQGDRDGVNQPQHF,TGTGCCAGCTCCCAGGGAGACAGGGACGGGGTCAATCAGCCCCAGCATTTT
TRBJ1-4,TRBV10-1,TRBD1,NA,CAISWTGGKEKLFF,TGCGCCATCTCATGGACAGGGGGGAAAGAAAAACTGTTTTTT
TRBJ2-7,TRBV6-5,NA,NA,CASSRSGDKDYEQYF,TGTGCCAGCAGCCGCAGCGGGGACAAAGACTACGAGCAGTACTTC
TRBJ1-5,TRBV7-2,NA,NA,CASSSAGPNQPQHF,TGTGCCAGCAGCTCTGCAGGCCCCAATCAGCCCCAGCATTTT
TRBJ1-3,TRBV6-1,NA,NA,CASSEAGVAGNTIYF,TGTGCCAGCAGTGAAGCAGGGGTGGCTGGAAACACCATATATTTT
TRBJ1-1,TRBV5-5,NA,NA,CASSLGEMNTEAFF,TGTGCCAGCAGCCTCGGGGAAATGAACACTGAAGCTTTCTTT
TRBJ2-2,TRBV5-4,NA,NA,CASSQRVMEPGELFF,TGTGCCAGCAGCCAGAGGGTAATGGAGCCCGGGGAGCTGTTTTTT
TRBJ1-1,TRBV15,NA,NA,CATSREQGGYGNTEAFF,TGTGCCACCAGCAGAGAACAGGGAGGTTACGGTAACACTGAAGCTTTCTTT
TRBJ1-2,TRBV10-1,TRBD1,few,CASSDGTGNYGYTF,TGCGCCAGCAGTGACGGGACAGGGAACTATGGCTACACCTTC
TRBJ2-1,TRBV4-3,NA,NA,CASSQVWLAANEQFF,TGCGCCAGCAGCCAAGTATGGCTAGCCGCCAATGAGCAGTTCTTC
TRBJ2-5,TRBV5-5,NA,NA,CASSLEGGSQETQYF,TGTGCCAGCAGCTTGGAGGGGGGGAGCCAAGAGACCCAGTACTTC
TRBJ1-6,TRBV6-6,TRBD1,NA,CASSYPTGNNSPLHF,TGTGCCAGCAGTTACCCGACAGGGAATAATTCACCCCTCCACTTT
TRBJ1-5,TRBV11-2,NA,NA,CASSSQNQPQHF,TGTGCCAGCAGCTCTCAAAATCAGCCCCAGCATTTT
TRBJ2-7,TRBV6-1,NA,NA,CASSERSGGLEQYF,TGTGCCAGCAGTGAGAGGTCAGGCGGGCTTGAGCAGTACTTC
TRBJ2-5,TRBV7-9,NA,once,CASSLWGRETQYF,TGTGCCAGCAGCTTATGGGGTAGAGAGACCCAGTACTTC
TRBJ1-2,TRBV5-1,NA,NA,CASSSERLAYGYTF,TGCGCCAGCAGCTCGGAACGTTTGGCCTATGGCTACACCTTC
TRBJ2-7,TRBV29-1,TRBD1,NA,CSVEWTGALYEQYF,TGCAGCGTTGAGTGGACAGGGGCGCTATACGAGCAGTACTTC
TRBJ1-2,TRBV4-1,TRBD1,NA,CASSQDNRDRDYGYTF,TGCGCCAGCAGCCAAGATAACCGGGACAGGGACTATGGCTACACCTTC
TRBJ2-1,TRBV11-1,NA,NA,CASSLGESSYNEQFF,TGTGCCAGCAGCTTAGGAGAGAGCTCCTACAATGAGCAGTTCTTC
TRBJ1-2,TRBV19,NA,NA,CATPQAETNYGYTF,TGTGCCACTCCACAGGCAGAGACTAACTATGGCTACACCTTC
TRBJ2-1,TRBV7-9,NA,once,CASSLGSYNEQFF,TGTGCCAGCAGCTTAGGGTCCTACAATGAGCAGTTCTTC
TRBJ2-1,TRBV27,TRBD2,once,CASSSPGLAGGRNEQFF,TGTGCCAGCAGTTCCCCCGGACTAGCGGGAGGGAGGAATGAGCAGTTCTTC
TRBJ2-2,TRBV6-1,NA,NA,CASTALGLIGELFF,TGTGCCAGCACCGCGCTAGGGTTGATCGGGGAGCTGTTTTTT
TRBJ2-5,TRBV5-4,TRBD2,NA,CASSLVSGSQETQYF,TGTGCCAGCAGCTTGGTCAGCGGGAGCCAAGAGACCCAGTACTTC
TRBJ1-6,TRBV27,NA,NA,CASSFTHSPLHF,TGTGCCAGCAGTTTTACCCACTCACCCCTCCACTTT
TRBJ2-2,TRBV2,NA,NA,CASSEVGQSTGELFF,TGTGCCAGCAGTGAAGTAGGGCAGAGCACCGGGGAGCTGTTTTTT
TRBJ2-3,TRBV7-6,TRBD2,NA,CASSLTSGITDTQYF,TGTGCCAGCAGCTTAACTAGCGGGATCACAGATACGCAGTATTTT
TRBJ2-7,TRBV7-3,NA,NA,CASSFTALSEQYF,TGTGCCAGCAGCTTTACCGCTCTCTCCGAGCAGTACTTC
TRBJ1-5,TRBV10-3,TRBD1,NA,CAISETNRGSNQPQHF,TGTGCCATCAGTGAGACAAACAGGGGGAGCAATCAGCCCCAGCATTTT
TRBJ2-7,TRBV2,NA,NA,CASSDFREQYF,TGTGCCAGCAGTGATTTCCGGGAGCAGTACTTC
TRBJ2-1,TRBV7-2,TRBD1,NA,CASSLAGGLYNEQFF,TGTGCCAGCAGCTTAGCAGGGGGCCTCTACAATGAGCAGTTCTTC
TRBJ1-3,TRBV2,NA,NA,CASRDRGNTIYF,TGTGCCAGCAGGGATAGGGGAAACACCATATATTTT
TRBJ2-5,TRBV14,NA,NA,CASSQGLGTQYF,TGTGCCAGCAGCCAGGGCCTGGGGACGCAGTACTTC
TRBJ2-7,TRBV6-1,TRBD1,NA,CASETGPFVEQYF,TGTGCCAGCGAGACAGGGCCCTTTGTTGAGCAGTACTTC
TRBJ2-5,TRBV29-1,NA,NA,CSVEGPGHMYF,TGCAGCGTCGAGGGACCGGGACATATGTACTTC
TRBJ1-1,TRBV27,NA,NA,CASSFNTNTEAFF,TGTGCCAGCAGTTTTAACACGAACACTGAAGCTTTCTTT